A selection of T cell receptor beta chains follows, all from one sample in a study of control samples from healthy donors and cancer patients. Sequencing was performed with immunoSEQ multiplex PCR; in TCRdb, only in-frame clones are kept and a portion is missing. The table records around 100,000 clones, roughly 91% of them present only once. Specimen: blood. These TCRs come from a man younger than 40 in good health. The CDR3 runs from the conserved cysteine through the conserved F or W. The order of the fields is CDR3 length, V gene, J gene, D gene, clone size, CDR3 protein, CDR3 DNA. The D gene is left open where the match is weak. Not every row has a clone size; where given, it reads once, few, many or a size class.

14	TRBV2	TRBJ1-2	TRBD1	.	CASRGPTGVYGYTF	TGTGCCAGCAGGGGACCCACAGGGGTCTATGGCTACACCTTC
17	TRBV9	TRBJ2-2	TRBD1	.	CASSLGTGGSLTGELFF	TGTGCCAGCAGCCTCGGGACAGGGGGCTCCCTTACCGGGGAGCTGTTTTTT
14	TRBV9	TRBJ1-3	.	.	CASSGQVGGNTIYF	TGTGCCAGCAGCGGACAGGTTGGGGGAAACACCATATATTTT
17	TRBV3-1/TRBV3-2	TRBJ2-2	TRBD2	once	CASSPGTAGGRGGELFF	TGTGCCAGCAGCCCTGGGACGGCGGGGGGGCGTGGCGGGGAGCTGTTTTTT
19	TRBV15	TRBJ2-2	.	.	CATSRDPKGGLLGTGELFF	TGTGCCACCAGCAGAGATCCGAAAGGGGGACTTCTCGGAACCGGGGAGCTGTTTTTT
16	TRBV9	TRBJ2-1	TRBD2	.	CASSGIAGVVYNEQFF	TGTGCCAGCAGCGGGATAGCGGGAGTGGTATACAATGAGCAGTTCTTC
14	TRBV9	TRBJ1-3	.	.	CASSVEGGGNTIYF	TGTGCCAGCAGCGTAGAGGGAGGTGGAAACACCATATATTTT
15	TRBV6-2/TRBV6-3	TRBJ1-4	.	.	CASIPGKRGGEKLFF	TGTGCCAGCATCCCCGGGAAGAGGGGTGGGGAAAAACTGTTTTTT
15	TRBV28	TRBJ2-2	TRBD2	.	CASSFGLALTGELFF	TGTGCCAGCAGTTTCGGACTAGCGTTAACCGGGGAGCTGTTTTTT
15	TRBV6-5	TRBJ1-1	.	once	CASSSMGRAEDEAFF	TGTGCCAGCAGTTCAATGGGACGGGCTGAAGATGAAGCTTTCTTT
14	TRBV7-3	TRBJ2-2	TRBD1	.	CASSLQGATGELFF	TGTGCCAGCAGCTTACAGGGGGCCACCGGGGAGCTGTTTTTT
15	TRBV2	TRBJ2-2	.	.	CASRTSSSDTGELFF	TGTGCCAGCAGGACTAGTTCGAGTGACACCGGGGAGCTGTTTTTT
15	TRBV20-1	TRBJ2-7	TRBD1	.	CSASAGTGGDYEQYF	TGCAGTGCTAGTGCGGGGACAGGGGGGGACTACGAGCAGTACTTC
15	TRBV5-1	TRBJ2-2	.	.	CASSFGPLATGELFF	TGCGCCAGCAGCTTTGGCCCCCTTGCGACCGGGGAGCTGTTTTTT
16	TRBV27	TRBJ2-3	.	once	CASSIITLQGGDTQYF	TGTGCCAGCAGTATAATAACCTTACAGGGAGGAGATACGCAGTATTTT
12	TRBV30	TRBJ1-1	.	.	CAWSVANTEAFF	TGTGCCTGGAGTGTAGCGAACACTGAAGCTTTCTTT
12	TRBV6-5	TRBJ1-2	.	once	CASRGPSEGYTF	TGTGCCAGCAGGGGACCCTCGGAGGGCTACACCTTC
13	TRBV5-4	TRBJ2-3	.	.	CASSPGRTDTQYF	TGTGCCAGCAGCCCAGGCCGCACAGATACGCAGTATTTT
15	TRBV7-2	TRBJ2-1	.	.	CASSLRLAPYNEQFF	TGTGCCAGCAGCTTGAGGCTAGCGCCCTACAATGAGCAGTTCTTC
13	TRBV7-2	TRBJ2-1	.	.	CASSLAPSNEQFF	TGTGCCAGCAGCTTAGCGCCGTCAAATGAGCAGTTCTTC
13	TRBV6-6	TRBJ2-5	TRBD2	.	CASSYGGGRAQYF	TGTGCCAGCAGTTACGGGGGCGGGAGGGCCCAGTACTTC
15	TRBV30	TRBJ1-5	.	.	CAWSEKGLHNQPQHF	TGTGCCTGGAGTGAGAAGGGCCTCCACAATCAGCCCCAGCATTTT
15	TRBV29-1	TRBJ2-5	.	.	CSVAVRGEAQKTQYF	TGCAGCGTTGCGGTGAGGGGTGAGGCTCAGAAGACCCAGTACTTC
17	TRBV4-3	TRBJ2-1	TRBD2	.	CASSQAWTSGKNNEQFF	TGCGCCAGCAGCCAGGCCTGGACTAGCGGGAAGAACAATGAGCAGTTCTTC
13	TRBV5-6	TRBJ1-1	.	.	CASSLDPSWEAFF	TGTGCCAGCAGCTTGGATCCTTCGTGGGAAGCTTTCTTT
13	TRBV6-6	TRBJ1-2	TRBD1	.	CASSLGTAYGYTF	TGTGCCAGCAGCCTCGGGACAGCCTATGGCTACACCTTC
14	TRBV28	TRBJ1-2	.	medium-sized	CASSPTGEDYGYTF	TGTGCCAGCAGCCCCACGGGGGAGGACTATGGCTACACCTTC
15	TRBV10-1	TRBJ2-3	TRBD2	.	CASSESAGVTDTQYF	TGCGCCAGCAGTGAGTCAGCGGGAGTCACAGATACGCAGTATTTT
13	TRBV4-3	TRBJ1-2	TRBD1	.	CASSRDRGYGYTF	TGCGCCAGCAGCCGCGACAGGGGTTACGGCTACACCTTC
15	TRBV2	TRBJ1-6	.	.	CASSEKGWGNSPLHF	TGTGCCAGCAGTGAAAAGGGATGGGGGAATTCACCCCTCCACTTT
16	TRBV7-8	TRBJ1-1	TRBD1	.	CASTDNRGRGYTEAFF	TGTGCCAGCACCGATAACAGGGGTCGGGGATACACTGAAGCTTTCTTT
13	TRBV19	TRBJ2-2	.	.	CASSITGIGELFF	TGTGCCAGTAGTATTACAGGGATCGGGGAGCTGTTTTTT
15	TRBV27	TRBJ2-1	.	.	CASNSMGELYNEQFF	TGTGCCAGCAACTCTATGGGGGAATTATACAATGAGCAGTTCTTC
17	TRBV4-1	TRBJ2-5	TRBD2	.	CASSQVGVSGGKETQYF	TGCGCCAGCAGCCAAGTCGGGGTTAGCGGGGGCAAAGAGACCCAGTACTTC
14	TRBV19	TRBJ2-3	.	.	CASRRVGTSDTQYF	TGTGCCAGTAGGCGCGTAGGTACGTCCGATACGCAGTATTTT